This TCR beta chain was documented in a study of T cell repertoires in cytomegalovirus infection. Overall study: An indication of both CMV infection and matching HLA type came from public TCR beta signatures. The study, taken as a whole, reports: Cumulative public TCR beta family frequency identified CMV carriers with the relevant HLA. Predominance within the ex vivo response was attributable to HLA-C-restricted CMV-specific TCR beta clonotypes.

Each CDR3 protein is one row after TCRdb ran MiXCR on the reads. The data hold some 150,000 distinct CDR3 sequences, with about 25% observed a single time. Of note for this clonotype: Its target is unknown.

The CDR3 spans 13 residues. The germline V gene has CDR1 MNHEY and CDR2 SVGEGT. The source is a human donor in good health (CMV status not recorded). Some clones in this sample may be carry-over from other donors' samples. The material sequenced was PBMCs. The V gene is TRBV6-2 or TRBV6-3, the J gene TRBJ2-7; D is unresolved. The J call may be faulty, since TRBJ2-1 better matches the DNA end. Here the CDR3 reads CASSYSPQLEQFF. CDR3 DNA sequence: TGTGCCAGCAGTTACTCCCCTCAACTGGAGCAGTTCTTC.